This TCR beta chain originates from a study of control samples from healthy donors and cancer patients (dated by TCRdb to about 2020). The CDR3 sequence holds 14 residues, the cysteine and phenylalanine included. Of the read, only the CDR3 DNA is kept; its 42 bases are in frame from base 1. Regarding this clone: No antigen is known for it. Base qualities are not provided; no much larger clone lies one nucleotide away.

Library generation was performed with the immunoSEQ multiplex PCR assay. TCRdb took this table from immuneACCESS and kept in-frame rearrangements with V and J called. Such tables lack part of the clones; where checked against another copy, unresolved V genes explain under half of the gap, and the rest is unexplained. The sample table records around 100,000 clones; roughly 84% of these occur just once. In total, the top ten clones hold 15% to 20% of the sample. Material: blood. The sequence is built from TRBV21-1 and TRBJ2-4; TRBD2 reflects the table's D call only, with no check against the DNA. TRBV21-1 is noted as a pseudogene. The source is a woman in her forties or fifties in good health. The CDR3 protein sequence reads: CASSEDVGTEIQYF. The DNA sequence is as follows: TGTGCCAGCAGCGAGGATGTCGGCACGGAAATTCAGTACTTC.